Below, one TCR beta chain is given with its context. The target antigen is unknown. Mismatch with germline at one junction end may stem from a read error. The source of the sample is a study of molecular identifiers for immune sequencing clone quantification. Notes on the study in general: Identical TCR molecules sharing a barcode could underestimate highly expanded clone sizes. In a background of about a million naive cells, spiked Jurkat TCR RNA from one cell was reportedly detectable. The study found clones above 20 RNA copies held over 98% of effector molecules and under 1% in naive cells.

The CDR3 extends over 15 amino acids. Germline V gives CDR1 SNHLY, CDR2 FYNNEI. TCRdb reprocessed the PCR reads via MiXCR and lists one record per CDR3 protein. This sample has some 100,000 distinct CDR3 sequences, with 36% found just once. This clonotype originated in a human donor in good health. Some libraries in this study had Jurkat cell RNA spiked in. This chain joins TRBV2 and TRBJ2-3; TRBD2 aligns across 10 bases. Material: naive CD8+ T cells from blood, with Jurkat cell RNA spiked in. The subset was: FACS-sorted CD8+CD4-CCR7+CD45RA+ naive T cells. CDR3 nucleotide sequence: TGTGCCGGCAGTGACACTAGCGGGACCGCAGATACGCAGTATTTT. Residues: CAGSDTSGTADTQYF.